The 25 T cell receptor beta chains in this list originate from one sample, sequenced in a study of T cells in Graves' hyperthyroidism and ophthalmopathy. Amplification targeted TCR beta CDR3 regions from RNA transcripts. The HTBI primer set drove a first-round RT-PCR of the TCR CDR3. TCRdb re-called the multiplex PCR reads through MiXCR, storing one row per CDR3 protein. The profile shows more than 300,000 distinct CDR3 sequences, approximately 15% of them singletons. Sequencing was done on a sample of blood. The receptors come from a woman between 55 and 75 years old with Graves' hyperthyroidism.

This clonotype was observed a handful of times. The chain joins TRBV7-9 to TRBJ1-6; TRBD1 matches at 11 bases. With 0 bases clipped from V and 9 bases from J, the junction kept 1 base outside the gene matches. This CDR3 has 15 amino acids. Germline V lookup: CDR1 SEHNR, CDR2 FQNEAQ (reference sequence). The CDR3 region is CASSLAGTGGSPLHF. CDR3 DNA sequence: TGTGCCAGCAGCTTAGCTGGGACAGGGGGTTCACCCCTCCACTTT.

At least ten counts were recorded for this clonotype. The chain recombines TRBV12-3 or TRBV12-4 with TRBJ1-6; maybe TRBD1 (6 bases). This CDR3 has 15 residues. V gave up 3 bases and J gave up 5 bases, with 11 bases separating them. The CDR3 spells CASSLRQGNNSPLHF. The CDR3 region has the DNA TGTGCCAGCAGTTTGAGGCAGGGGAATAATTCACCCCTCCACTTT.

In its sample, this clonotype was seen many times. V usage is TRBV18 and J usage is TRBJ1-1, with 10 bases matching TRBD1. Per the germline V gene, CDR1 is KGHSH and CDR2 is LQKENI. Losses at the gene ends were 4 bases for V and 0 bases for J; bases not matched to a gene: 5. The CDR3 is made up of 16 amino acids. The CDR3 DNA reads TGTGCCAGCTCACAAGGGACAGGGGAGGTGAACACTGAAGCTTTCTTT. It is translated as CASSQGTGEVNTEAFF.

This clonotype has a count of ten or more. V gene TRBV2 combines with J gene TRBJ2-2, with D unresolved. This CDR3 region has 15 residues. Germline V CDR1 and CDR2: SNHLY, FYNNEI. The ends were cut back, 4 bases at V and 1 base at J, with 10 bases in the middle. CDR3 sequence: CASSGKRENTGELFF. CDR3 sequence (DNA): TGTGCCAGCAGTGGAAAAAGGGAGAACACCGGGGAGCTGTTTTTT.

V and J are TRBV18 and TRBJ2-1; D is possibly TRBD1 or TRBD2 (7 bases each). V gave up 3 bases and J gave up 7 bases, with 13 bases separating them. The CDR3 has 14 residues. CDR1 KGHSH and CDR2 LQKENI come from the germline V gene. The CDR3 is CASSPARGGNEQFF. DNA for the CDR3: TGTGCCAGCTCACCGGCCAGGGGGGGGAATGAGCAGTTCTTC. The whole variable domain, filled in from reference TRBV18 and TRBJ2-1, reads NAGVMQNPRHLVRRRGQEARLRCSPMKGHSHVYWYRQLPEEGLKFMVYLQKENIIDESGMPKERFSAEFPKEGPSILRIQQVVRGDSAAYFCASSPARGGNEQFFGPGTRLTVL.

This clonotype was seen ten or more times. The gene calls are TRBV12-3 or TRBV12-4 and TRBJ1-2, with D unresolved. V lost 2 bases and J lost 5, with 18 bases in between. This CDR3 contains 16 residues. The CDR3 reads CASSLRGATLYYGYTF. The CDR3 DNA is TGTGCCAGCAGTTTACGGGGAGCAACCCTTTATTATGGCTACACCTTC.

Notes on this clonotype: It may be a read error: a sequence one base away is much more abundant. The CDR3 coding sequence is TGTGCCAGCAGCCCTAGGGGAGGGAGCGATGAGCGGTTCTTC. Its translation is CASSPRGGSDERFF. The V gene is TRBV7-3, the J gene TRBJ2-1; 7 positions agree with TRBD2. The germline V gene encodes CDR1 SGHTA and CDR2 FQGTGA. The CDR3 has 14 amino acids.

With respect to this clonotype: With a much larger clone just one base away, this may be a read error. This chain joins TRBV20-1 and TRBJ1-1, with a weak D call TRBD1 (6 bases). This CDR3 spans 13 amino acids. CDR1 is DFQATT and CDR2 is SNEGSKA in the germline V gene (reference sequence). The CDR3 reads CSAQGQMNTETFF. DNA of the CDR3: TGCAGTGCTCAGGGGCAGATGAACACTGAAACTTTCTTT.

This clonotype was counted at least ten times. CDR3 nucleotide sequence: TGTGCCAGCAGTTTACTAACAGGGAGGGATGAGCAGTTCTTC. It codes for CASSLLTGRDEQFF. The chain couples TRBV27 to TRBJ2-1, with a weak D call TRBD2 (7 bases). V lost 2 bases to trimming and J lost 8 bases, with 13 bases between them. CDR1 is MNHEY, CDR2 SMNVEV, per germline (reference sequence). The length of the CDR3 is 14 residues.

This clonotype has a count of ten or more. The J gene is TRBJ2-3, the V gene TRBV5-4; D may match TRBD1 or TRBD2 (5 bases each). CDR1 is SGHNT, CDR2 YYREEE, per germline (reference sequence). The V and J ends lost 0 bases and 0 bases respectively, with 14 bases between them. The CDR3 totals 17 residues. The CDR3 protein is CASSLVPLGVSTDTQYF. The DNA for the CDR3 is TGTGCCAGCAGCTTGGTACCCTTGGGGGTTAGCACAGATACGCAGTATTTT.

This clonotype was recorded at least ten times. The chain couples TRBV5-1 to TRBJ2-5, with unresolved D. The CDR3 spans 14 residues. Germline CDR1 SGHRS, CDR2 YFSETQ. V was cut by 2 bases and J by 1 base, with 9 bases left in between. The CDR3 DNA reads TGCGCCAGCAGCTTATCAGTTGGCCAAGAGACCCAGTACTTC. This encodes CASSLSVGQETQYF.

This clonotype has just a few counts. The V gene is TRBV10-2, the J gene TRBJ2-1; 10 bases fit TRBD2. The J segment lost 8 bases and the V segment lost 0 bases, leaving 13 bases of the junction unmatched. The CDR3 spans 18 residues. Germline CDR1 WSHSY, CDR2 SAAADI. CDR3 bases: TGCGCCAGCAGTGAGTCGATACCTAGCGGGAGAATCCCCCATGAGCAGTTCTTC. This codes for CASSESIPSGRIPHEQFF.

This clonotype was counted many times. The CDR3 protein is CAWSVGLQETQYF. DNA for the CDR3: TGTGCCTGGAGTGTAGGGTTACAAGAGACCCAGTACTTC. This chain joins TRBV30 and TRBJ2-5; no firm D call. The V end was cut by 0 bases, the J end by 2 bases, with 7 bases between. The CDR3 has 13 amino acids. Germline V lookup: CDR1 GTSNPN, CDR2 SVGIG (reference sequence).

This clonotype showed up many times. The chain links TRBV6-5 to TRBJ1-2; 8 bases match TRBD1. The V and J ends lost 2 bases and 5 bases, in that order; junction bases with no gene match: 7. From germline, CDR1 is MNHEY and CDR2 SVGAGI. This CDR3 contains 15 residues. The DNA of the CDR3 is TGTGCCAGCAGTTACCCAGGGACAGGTTTTTATGGCTACACCTTC. Its protein is CASSYPGTGFYGYTF.

To note about this clonotype: Since a much larger clone is just one base distant, this may be a read error. V gene TRBV12-3 or TRBV12-4 combines with J gene TRBJ2-7, with 11 bases identical to TRBD1. Losses at the gene ends were 8 bases for V and 0 bases for J; bases not matched to a gene: 6. This CDR3 contains 15 residues. The CDR3 DNA reads as TGTGCCAGCTGGGGACAGGGGGACAGCTCCTACGAGCAGTACTTC. It specifies CASWGQGDSSYEQYF.

This clonotype was counted ten times or more. The V call is TRBV5-1, the J call TRBJ1-5, with TRBD1 matching 7 bases. Germline CDR1 reads SGHRS; CDR2 reads YFSETQ. The CDR3 extends over 14 amino acids. V dropped 1 base and J dropped 7; count of bases not matched to a gene: 5. In DNA, the CDR3 is TGCGCCAGCAGCTTGCAGGGGGACGGGCAGCCCCAGCATTTT. This gives the protein CASSLQGDGQPQHF.

This clonotype was detected a few times. The rearrangement uses TRBV24-1 and TRBJ2-7, with 8 bases fitting TRBD2. The V gene's germline CDR1 is KGHDR and CDR2 SFDVKD. CDR3 length equals 16 residues. The V segment lost 5 bases and the J segment 3 bases; nucleotides outside the gene matches: 11. The DNA of the CDR3 is TGTGCCACCAGTGCTCAAGCGGGAGACTTCATCTACGAGCAGTACTTC. Amino acids: CATSAQAGDFIYEQYF.

This clonotype was detected a few times. V gene TRBV5-4 combines with J gene TRBJ1-2; D is unresolved. The CDR3 is 13 amino acids. V lost 1 base, J lost 5 bases, and 9 bases lay in between. The germline gives CDR1 SGHNT, CDR2 YYREEE (reference sequence). CDR3 protein: CASSLRQNYGYTF. CDR3 bases: TGTGCCAGCAGCTTGCGGCAGAATTATGGCTACACCTTC.

This clonotype was observed many times. The gene calls are TRBV20-1 and TRBJ2-1, with 7 bases aligning to TRBD2. The CDR3 loop spans 16 amino acids. V was pared by 6 bases and J by 6 bases, with 17 bases of the junction left unmatched. Germline lookup yields CDR1 DFQATT and CDR2 SNEGSKA (reference sequence). CDR3 loop: CSAGPRPGGIGNEQFF. The CDR3 region has the DNA TGCAGTGCCGGACCCCGCCCGGGAGGTATAGGCAATGAGCAGTTCTTC.

There are many counts of this clonotype. The chain joins TRBV7-9 to TRBJ2-1, with 10 bases lining up with TRBD2. Per the germline V gene, CDR1 is SEHNR and CDR2 is FQNEAQ (reference sequence). CDR3 length: 15 residues. The V and J ends lost 5 bases and 6 bases, in that order; junction bases with no gene match: 7. CDR3 sequence: CASSIQREGLNEQFF. In nucleotides, the CDR3 is TGTGCCAGCAGCATACAGCGGGAGGGCCTCAATGAGCAGTTCTTC.

This clonotype was observed many times. The rearrangement uses TRBV6-1 and TRBJ2-7, with a weak D call TRBD1 (7 bases). CDR1 and CDR2 from the germline V gene are MNHNS and SASEGT. V gave up 5 bases and J gave up 2 bases, with 13 bases separating them. CDR3 length: 14 amino acids. In nucleotides, the CDR3 is TGTGCCAGCAGTCCCCAGGGGGGACCCTACGAGCAGTACTTC. It translates to CASSPQGGPYEQYF.

At least ten counts were recorded for this clonotype. The chain joins TRBV3-1 to TRBJ2-7; no reliable D call. CDR1 and CDR2 (germline): LGHDT, YNNKEL (reference sequence). The V end was cut by 1 base, the J end by 7 bases, with 8 bases between. This CDR3 has 12 residues. In DNA form, the CDR3 reads TGTGCCAGCAGCCAAGCAGTGGGAGAGCAGTACTTC. Translated, it gives CASSQAVGEQYF.

This clonotype was detected ten times or more. The genes are TRBV11-2 and TRBJ2-5, with 8 nucleotides matching TRBD2. The V gene's germline CDR1 is SGHAT and CDR2 FQNNGV. Trimming took 5 bases from V and 5 from J; bases not matched to a gene: 10. The CDR3 totals 15 residues. The CDR3 protein is CASSLSSGNRETQYF. Here the CDR3 DNA reads TGTGCCAGCAGCCTCAGTAGCGGGAATCGGGAGACCCAGTACTTC.

This clonotype came up many times. The chain combines TRBV10-3 with TRBJ2-3; D uncertain. The CDR3 has 16 amino acids. The ends were cut back, 7 bases at V and 4 bases at J, with 21 bases in the middle. Germline V gene data show CDR1 as ENHRY and CDR2 as SYGVKD. The CDR3 region is CAINSGAPNPADTQYF. CDR3 sequence (DNA): TGTGCCATCAATTCCGGAGCCCCAAATCCCGCAGATACGCAGTATTTT.

There are many counts of this clonotype. This chain connects TRBV28 to TRBJ2-3; unclear D gene. CDR3 size: 13 residues. Trimming shortened V by 6 bases and J by 4 bases, and 11 bases separated the two germline ends. Germline values: CDR1 MDHEN, CDR2 SYDVKM. As DNA, the CDR3 is TGTGCCAGCAGCGATACCAGCCCAGATACGCAGTATTTT. It codes for CASSDTSPDTQYF.